One sample yielded the 11 T cell receptor beta chains listed below, sequenced in a study of blood T cell repertoires in COVID-19. The assay was immunoSEQ multiplex PCR, and TCRdb's table has in-frame clones only and misses some. The sample carries fewer than 200,000 clones, around 85% recorded once. The sample comprised peripheral blood. The receptors were sampled from a man between 60 and 75 years old who had recovered from COVID-19.

The chain combines TRBV5-4 with TRBJ2-3; TRBD1 is a possible D gene (5 bases). This CDR3 spans 13 amino acids. V was clipped by 4 bases and J by 3 bases, with 9 bases between them. Germline values: CDR1 SGHNT, CDR2 YYREEE (reference sequence). The CDR3 sequence: CASSADRTDTQYF. Here the CDR3 DNA reads TGTGCCAGCAGCGCCGACAGAACAGATACGCAGTATTTT.

J is TRBJ1-1 and V is TRBV19; TRBD1 matches 7 bases. The germline gives CDR1 LNHDA, CDR2 SQIVND (reference sequence). The CDR3 sequence is 14 residues long. The V gene end was trimmed by 1 base and the J gene end by 5 bases; junction bases not matched to a gene: 4. CDR3 nucleotide sequence: TGTGCCAGTAGTATAGCCAGGGGGACGACTGAAGCTTTCTTT. It is translated as CASSIARGTTEAFF.

The rearrangement joins TRBV7-2 to TRBJ1-2, with D uncertain. The V and J ends lost 6 bases and 4 bases respectively, with 9 bases between them. The CDR3 spans 12 residues. Looked up from germline, CDR1 is SGHTA and CDR2 is FQGNSA. This CDR3 is CASRRGVYGYTF. CDR3 nucleotide sequence: TGTGCCAGCAGACGTGGAGTCTATGGCTACACCTTC. Drawing the rest from reference TRBV7-2 and TRBJ1-2, the complete variable domain is GAGVSQSPSNKVTEKGKDVELRCDPISGHTALYWYRQSLGQGLEFLIYFQGNSAPDKSGLPSDRFSAERTGGSVSTLTIQRTQQEDSAVYLCASRRGVYGYTFGSGTRLTVV.

CDR3 nucleotide sequence: TGTGCCAGCAGCTTATCGATTAGCGGGGACAATGAGCAGTTCTTC. Protein: CASSLSISGDNEQFF. This chain uses TRBV7-9 with TRBJ2-1; TRBD2 matches at 8 bases. The CDR3 contains 15 residues. J gave up 5 bases and V 2 bases, and 5 bases lay outside the gene matches. In germline, CDR1 is SEHNR, CDR2 FQNEAQ (reference sequence).

The chain recombines TRBV5-6 with TRBJ2-1; D is unresolved. This CDR3 spans 14 amino acids. From germline, CDR1 is SGHDT and CDR2 YYEEEE. V lost 3 bases and J 6 bases, leaving 13 bases between the germline ends. In nucleotides, the CDR3 is TGTGCCAGCAGCTACAGATTTTCCCGCAATGAGCAGTTCTTC. Translating gives CASSYRFSRNEQFF.

In this sample, this clone turned up once. This chain joins TRBV5-1 and TRBJ2-1, with TRBD2 as a possible D gene (7 bases). V dropped 7 bases and J dropped 9 bases, with 29 bases sitting between them. Per germline, CDR1 SGHRS and CDR2 YFSETQ. This CDR3 has 17 amino acids. CDR3 DNA sequence: TGCGCCAGCTTGGGGGGGGCCTCGGCCACGCCGGGAGGTGAGCAGTTCTTC. Its translation: CASLGGASATPGGEQFF.

This clone was observed a handful of times. The V gene is TRBV6-4, the J gene TRBJ2-3, with 10 bases lining up with TRBD1. The CDR3 loop spans 16 amino acids. V was clipped by 5 bases and J by 3 bases; unmatched bases: 8. CDR1 and CDR2 (germline): MRHNA, SNTAGT. DNA for the CDR3: TGTGCCAGCAGTTCTTCCGGGACAGGGGCGACAGATACGCAGTATTTT. Protein: CASSSSGTGATDTQYF.

The V and J genes are TRBV7-2 and TRBJ2-5; D might be TRBD2 (5 bases). Between the trimmed V and J ends, which lost 3 bases and 5 bases, there was a span of 13 bases. The CDR3 runs 14 residues. CDR1 and CDR2 (germline): SGHTA, FQGNSA. Here the CDR3 DNA reads TGTGCCAGCAGCTTCCTTACTAGATCGGAGACCCAGTACTTC. This gives the protein CASSFLTRSETQYF.

V gene TRBV7-9 combines with J gene TRBJ2-7; 8 bases match TRBD1. The germline V gene encodes CDR1 SEHNR and CDR2 FQNEAQ (reference sequence). The CDR3 is 14 amino acids. The J segment lost 2 bases and the V segment lost 5 bases, leaving 5 bases of the junction unmatched. Here the CDR3 DNA reads TGTGCCAGCAGCACACCGACAGGGGCCTACGAGCAGTACTTC. Translation: CASSTPTGAYEQYF.

The V call is TRBV12-3 or TRBV12-4, the J call TRBJ1-1; the D gene is possibly TRBD1 (5 bases). Trimming removed 6 bases at V and 0 bases at J, with 8 bases between. The CDR3 covers 13 residues. The CDR3 is CASRIGVNTEAFF. Here the CDR3 DNA reads TGTGCCAGCAGGATAGGGGTGAACACTGAAGCTTTCTTT.

This sequence joins TRBV4-1 and TRBJ2-5; tentative D call: TRBD1 (6 bases). Trimming left V 4 bases short and J 5 bases short, with 14 bases between. The CDR3 runs 14 residues. Germline CDR1 reads MGHRA; CDR2 reads YSYEKL. CDR3 amino acids: CASSLSDRTETQYF. The CDR3 region has the DNA TGCGCCAGCAGCCTTTCGGACAGAACGGAGACCCAGTACTTC.